What follows is one T cell receptor beta chain and its context. This entry belongs to a study of shared clonotypes between healthy human individuals. Looked up from germline, CDR1 is GTSNPN and CDR2 is SVGIG (reference sequence). The CDR3 length is 13 residues. V dropped 4 bases and J dropped 6 bases, with 16 bases sitting between them. Donors comprised healthy HIV-negative adults lacking recent acute infections or vaccinations. At deep level, the assay was performed. The data were produced by immunoSEQ multiplex PCR, yet TCRdb's version contains in-frame clones alone and is incomplete. Here the sample spans millions of clones, approximately 90% being singletons.

The receptor's source is a young man in good health. The chain recombines TRBV30 with TRBJ2-7, with D perhaps matching TRBD1 or TRBD2 (5 bases each). Sequencing was done on a sample of naive CD4+ T cells sorted from blood. This sample's subset: CD45RA+ positively selected. CDR3 sequence: CAWKPGPKGEQYF. CDR3 nucleotide sequence: TGTGCCTGGAAACCGGGGCCGAAGGGCGAGCAGTACTTC.